Listed here are 14 T cell receptor beta chains from one sample, sequenced in a study of metastatic and nonmetastatic thyroid tumors (dated by TCRdb to about 2020). Libraries were built with PCR. Sequencing instrument: Illumina HiSeq 4000. TCRdb redid the processing of the public reads, applying fastp at Q25 and MiXCR, and retained in-frame beta chains. The sample yields around 16,000 clones; around a third were counted once. The ten largest account for 9.5% to 15% of the sample. No treatment had been received by any patient before thyroid surgery. The sample was tumor tissue. The receptors were sampled from a male donor with papillary thyroid cancer or a benign thyroid nodule (not recorded which). Some clones in this sample may be carry-over from other donors' samples.

The genes are TRBV20-1 and TRBJ2-7; no clear D. The CDR3 spans 11 residues. Trimming removed 3 bases from V and 5 bases from J, with 8 bases in between. Germline V CDR1 and CDR2: DFQATT, SNEGSKA (reference sequence). CDR3 region: CSASRTDEQYF. The CDR3 nucleotides are TGCAGTGCTAGCAGGACCGACGAGCAGTACTTC.

The V gene is TRBV5-1, the J gene TRBJ1-3; 8 bases agree with TRBD1. CDR1 is SGHRS and CDR2 is YFSETQ in the germline V gene. The CDR3 totals 14 residues. V lost 6 bases and J lost 7; bases outside the gene matches: 9. CDR3 coding DNA: TGCGCCAGCACGGATGGACAGGGAATGAACACCATATATTTT. It translates to CASTDGQGMNTIYF.

This clone was counted between two and nine times. CDR3 sequence: CASSLGQDYGYTF. Written as DNA, the CDR3 is TGTGCCAGCAGTCTGGGACAGGACTATGGCTACACCTTC. The V call is TRBV12-3 or TRBV12-4, the J call TRBJ1-2; 8 bases line up with TRBD1. The ends lost 5 bases at V and 3 bases at J; junction bases unmatched: 2. The CDR3 loop spans 13 amino acids.

By share, this clone ranks as medium-sized. V is TRBV20-1 and J is TRBJ2-7; weak D call: TRBD1 (5 bases). This CDR3 has 11 amino acids. Trimming took off 6 bases at V and 5 bases at J, with 11 bases between the two ends. CDR1 is DFQATT, CDR2 SNEGSKA, per germline (reference sequence). Here the CDR3 reads CSAQQQDEQYF. DNA for the CDR3: TGCAGTGCCCAGCAACAGGACGAGCAGTACTTC.

CDR3 amino acids: CAWSVTSRQYF. CDR3 bases: TGTGCCTGGAGTGTTACTAGCAGACAGTACTTC. This chain links TRBV30 with TRBJ2-7; a weak D match, TRBD2 (6 bases). V shed 0 bases and J shed 10 bases, with 10 bases lying between them. The CDR3 extends over 11 amino acids. The germline V gene encodes CDR1 GTSNPN and CDR2 SVGIG (reference sequence). The variable domain in full, completed from reference TRBV30 and TRBJ2-7, reads SQTIHQWPATLVQPVGSPLSLECTVEGTSNPNLYWYRQAAGRGLQLLFYSVGIGQISSEVPQNLSASRPQDRQFILSSKKLLLSDSGFYLCAWSVTSRQYFGPGTRLTVT.

This chain connects TRBV11-2 to TRBJ2-7; D is possibly TRBD2 (6 bases). Germline CDR1 and CDR2: SGHAT and FQNNGV. Between the trimmed V and J ends, which lost 3 bases and 1 base, there was a span of 16 bases. The CDR3 is made up of 16 amino acids. This CDR3 is CASSLIQRLGSYEQYF. For the CDR3, the DNA is TGTGCCAGCAGCTTGATCCAGAGACTAGGATCCTACGAGCAGTACTTC.

This clone was counted many times. The chain recombines TRBV11-3 with TRBJ1-1; unclear D gene. This CDR3 is 17 amino acids long. The V and J ends lost 1 base and 3 bases respectively, with 18 bases between them. Per germline, CDR1 SGHNT and CDR2 YENEEA. The CDR3 protein is CASSLGTVGWSDTEAFF. The CDR3 bases are TGTGCCAGCAGCTTAGGGACGGTTGGATGGTCAGACACTGAAGCTTTCTTT.

This clone is medium-sized within its sample. The chain recombines TRBV6-1 with TRBJ2-2; D unresolved. The V gene lost 6 bases and the J gene lost 1 base, with 18 bases spanning the gap. Germline lookup yields CDR1 MNHNS and CDR2 SASEGT. CDR3 length: 17 residues. CDR3: CASSRALPTLNTGELFF. DNA of the CDR3: TGTGCCAGCAGCCGAGCATTACCTACACTGAACACCGGGGAGCTGTTTTTT.

By share, this clone counts as medium-sized. The chain employs TRBV27 and TRBJ2-3; D uncertain. This CDR3 spans 14 amino acids. Germline loops: CDR1 MNHEY, CDR2 SMNVEV (reference sequence). Between the trimmed V and J ends, which lost 2 bases and 2 bases, there was a span of 8 bases. CDR3 residues: CASSLVGHTDTQYF. The CDR3 DNA reads TGTGCCAGCAGTTTAGTTGGCCACACAGATACGCAGTATTTT.

This clone has at least ten counts. This chain joins TRBV7-9 and TRBJ2-5; D is unresolved. Trimming stripped 8 bases from V and 2 bases from J, with 9 bases between. CDR1 and CDR2 (germline): SEHNR, FQNEAQ (reference sequence). The CDR3 covers 12 residues. The CDR3 spells CASGRLQETQYF. The CDR3 DNA reads as TGTGCCAGCGGGCGGCTACAAGAGACCCAGTACTTC.

For this clone: This likely comes from a read error, as the CDR3 has no conserved phenylalanine or tryptophan at its end. Here the CDR3 reads CGSSQDWLAGAGELFY. The CDR3 DNA sequence: TGTGGCAGCAGCCAAGATTGGCTAGCGGGAGCCGGGGAGCTGTTTTAT. The rearrangement uses TRBV4-2 and TRBJ2-2; 10 positions agree with TRBD2. The CDR3 length is 16 residues. CDR1 is LGHNA, CDR2 YNFKEQ, per germline.

The V gene is TRBV20-1, the J gene TRBJ1-1; 7 bases align to TRBD1. CDR1 DFQATT and CDR2 SNEGSKA come from the germline V gene (reference sequence). With 5 bases clipped from V and 7 bases from J, the junction kept 7 bases outside the gene matches. This CDR3 has 12 residues. DNA of the CDR3: TGCAGTGCTGGGCCCCAGGGGGATGAAGCTTTCTTT. Its translation: CSAGPQGDEAFF.

This clone was observed many times. The chain employs TRBV20-1 and TRBJ2-1; TRBD1 agrees at 9 bases. Germline CDR1 is DFQATT and CDR2 is SNEGSKA (reference sequence). The CDR3 length is 15 residues. J lost 4 bases, V lost 0 bases, and 4 bases had no gene match. CDR3 nucleotide sequence: TGCAGTGCTAGAGATCCGGGACAGGGATACAATGAGCAGTTCTTC. It yields the protein CSARDPGQGYNEQFF.

Ten or more counts support this clone. A clone one base away is much larger, so this may be a read error. J is TRBJ2-3 and V is TRBV19, with a tentative D call TRBD2 (6 bases). Germline lookup yields CDR1 LNHDA and CDR2 SQIVND (reference sequence). With 4 bases removed from V and 8 bases from J, the gap between germline ends came to 19 bases. This CDR3 spans 15 amino acids. This CDR3 is CASSNNPRGAGTQYF. The CDR3 bases are TGTGCCAGTAGTAACAACCCTCGCGGGGCAGGTACGCAGTATTTT.